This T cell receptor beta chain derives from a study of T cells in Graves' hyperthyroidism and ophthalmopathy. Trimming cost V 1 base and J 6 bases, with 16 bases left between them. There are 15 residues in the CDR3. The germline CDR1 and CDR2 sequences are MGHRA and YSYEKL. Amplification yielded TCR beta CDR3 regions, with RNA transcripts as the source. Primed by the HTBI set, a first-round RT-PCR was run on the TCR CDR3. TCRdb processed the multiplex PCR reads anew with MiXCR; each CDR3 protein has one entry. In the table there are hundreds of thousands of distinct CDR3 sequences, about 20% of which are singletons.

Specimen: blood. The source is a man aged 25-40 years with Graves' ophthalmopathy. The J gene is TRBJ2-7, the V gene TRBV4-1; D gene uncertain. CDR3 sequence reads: CASSQGSNKEREQYF. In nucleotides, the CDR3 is TGCGCCAGCAGCCAAGGGTCGAACAAAGAGCGCGAGCAGTACTTC.